This is a list of T cell receptor beta chains from one sample in a study of blood T cell repertoires in COVID-19. The repertoire was sequenced with immunoSEQ multiplex PCR; TCRdb's copy has only in-frame clones and lacks some. The data contain over 300,000 clones, 90% of them singletons. Sequences were obtained from peripheral blood. These receptors were obtained from a man between 18 and 35 years old with active or convalescent COVID-19. Each CDR3 is given with its conserved first and last residue. A D gene is named only where the DNA matches it firmly. Size is omitted from some rows. Given values are once, few, many or a class for expanded clones.

>TRBJ2-2|TRBD2|NA|TRBV28
TGTGCCAGCAGTCTAACAGCGGGGGGGTACACCGGGGAGCTGTTTTTT
CASSLTAGGYTGELFF
>TRBJ1-2|NA|NA|TRBV11-1
TGTGCCAGCAGCCCCAGTGCGGGTGACTATGGCTACACCTTC
CASSPSAGDYGYTF
>TRBJ2-1|TRBD1|NA|TRBV24-1
TGTGCCACCAGTGGCCTCGGGACAGGGGTTTTGCGGCAAGGGTGGTTCTTC
CATSGLGTGVLRQGWFF
>TRBJ1-6|NA|NA|TRBV15
TGTGCCACCAGCAAAAACATAAAGGGGGTCTCCTATAATTCACCCCTCCACTTT
CATSKNIKGVSYNSPLHF
>TRBJ2-5|NA|NA|TRBV12-3/TRBV12-4
TGTGCCAGCAGTTTGACAGGCTTGATGACCCAGTACTTC
CASSLTGLMTQYF
>TRBJ1-2|NA|NA|TRBV19
TGTGCCAGTAGTCGGGACGGAGGGGACCTTAACTATGGCTACACCTTC
CASSRDGGDLNYGYTF
>TRBJ2-3|TRBD2|NA|TRBV18
TGTGCCAGCTCACCAGGGACTAGCGGCTACACAGATACGCAGTATTTT
CASSPGTSGYTDTQYF
>TRBJ1-1|NA|NA|TRBV10-3
TGTGCCATCAGTGAGACCAACGGTGGGAGCACTGAAGCTTTCTTT
CAISETNGGSTEAFF
>TRBJ1-4|NA|NA|TRBV5-6
TGTGCCAGCAGCTATCAGGGGCTAAATGAAAAACTGTTTTTT
CASSYQGLNEKLFF
>TRBJ1-5|NA|NA|TRBV27
TGTGCCAGCAGATCGACAGTCAATCAGCCCCAGCATTTT
CASRSTVNQPQHF
>TRBJ2-3|TRBD1|NA|TRBV28
TGTGCCAGCAGTCCGGGGACAGGGGTCACAGATACGCAGTATTTT
CASSPGTGVTDTQYF
>TRBJ2-2|NA|NA|TRBV4-1
TGCGCCAGCAGCCAAGTGGCGGGGCGGAACACCGGGGAGCTGTTTTTT
CASSQVAGRNTGELFF
>TRBJ1-2|NA|few|TRBV4-3
TGCGCCAGCAGCCATACCTCAAGGAGAGGCTACACCTTC
CASSHTSRRGYTF
>TRBJ1-1|NA|NA|TRBV5-1
TGCGCCAGCACCGGACAGATGAACACTGAAGCTTTCTTT
CASTGQMNTEAFF
>TRBJ1-3|NA|NA|TRBV5-5
TGTGCCAGCAGCCACACGCTCGGGGTTGGAAACACCATATATTTT
CASSHTLGVGNTIYF
>TRBJ2-7|NA|NA|TRBV6-5
TGTGCCAGCAGTTATATCCGGGTCCCCTACGAGCAGTACTTC
CASSYIRVPYEQYF
>TRBJ2-7|NA|NA|TRBV19
TGTGCCACCAGCCCCCGGGAATATCGAACCTACGAGCAGTACTTC
CATSPREYRTYEQYF
>TRBJ2-3|TRBD2|NA|TRBV5-5
TGTGCCAGCAGCTTCGGACTAGCGGGGATATCCTCCACAGATACGCAGTATTTT
CASSFGLAGISSTDTQYF
>TRBJ1-5|TRBD1|NA|TRBV6-5
TGTGCCAGCAGCCGCGACAGGGGAAATCAGCCCCAGCATTTT
CASSRDRGNQPQHF
>TRBJ1-1|TRBD1|NA|TRBV11-2
TGTGCCAGCAGCTTAGAGACAGGGGTGTTCACTGAAGCTTTCTTT
CASSLETGVFTEAFF
>TRBJ1-5|NA|NA|TRBV7-2
TGTGCCAGCAGCTCTGGGAGGGACCGACTTAGTCAGCCCCAGCATTTT
CASSSGRDRLSQPQHF
>TRBJ2-5|NA|NA|TRBV11-1
TGTGCCAGCAGCCTAGGGGCCCAAGAGACCCAGTACTTC
CASSLGAQETQYF
>TRBJ2-5|TRBD2|NA|TRBV4-1
TGCGCCAGCAGCCAAGCGGAAGCGGGGGGGTCCATACAAGAGACCCAGTACTTC
CASSQAEAGGSIQETQYF